Each of the 24 T cell receptor beta chains below was sequenced from the same sample in a study of identical twins. TCRdb re-called the 5' RACE reads with MiXCR, one entry per CDR3 protein. This table has approximately 280,000 distinct CDR3 sequences, around 8.8% appearing once. The same data also went into a second study, on yellow fever vaccine responses in identical twins.

The source material was memory (CD45RO+) T cells sorted from blood. The receptor set was obtained from a woman in her late teens or twenties in good health.

The chain carries TRBV18 and TRBJ1-2; D unclear. The CDR3 covers 13 residues. Trimming took off 6 bases at V and 2 bases at J, with 10 bases between the two ends. CDR1 is KGHSH and CDR2 is LQKENI in the germline V gene. The chain's CDR3 is CASSNGENYGYTF. The CDR3, as DNA: TGTGCCAGCTCCAACGGAGAAAACTATGGCTACACCTTC.

The chain is built from TRBV6-1 and TRBJ1-2; D unresolved. The CDR3 is 11 amino acids. V gave up 4 bases and J gave up 8 bases, with 8 bases separating them. CDR1 MNHNS and CDR2 SASEGT come from the germline V gene. The CDR3 loop is CASSVGGGYTF. CDR3 bases: TGTGCCAGCAGTGTGGGAGGGGGCTACACCTTC.

This clonotype was recorded many times. The chain recombines TRBV20-1 with TRBJ1-2; perhaps TRBD1 as D (5 bases). Trimming cost V 6 bases and J 4 bases, with 9 bases left between them. In germline, CDR1 is DFQATT, CDR2 SNEGSKA (reference sequence). CDR3 length: 11 residues. CDR3 loop: CSADGTYGYTF. CDR3 sequence (DNA): TGCAGTGCAGACGGGACCTATGGCTACACCTTC.

This clonotype was seen more than once but under ten times. The chain is built from TRBV6-1 and TRBJ2-3; D may be TRBD1 (6 bases). The germline V and J ends were trimmed by 2 bases and 6 bases, with 18 bases remaining between them. Germline V gives CDR1 MNHNS, CDR2 SASEGT. This CDR3 has 16 amino acids. The CDR3 bases are TGTGCCAGCAGTGAACTAGGGGGAGCGAATTTGGATACGCAGTATTTT. This sequence encodes CASSELGGANLDTQYF.

This clonotype was observed at least ten times. The chain combines TRBV12-3 or TRBV12-4 with TRBJ1-2, with TRBD1 as a possible D gene (6 bases). V lost 2 bases to trimming and J lost 4 bases, with 11 bases between them. The CDR3 is 14 amino acids. The CDR3 coding sequence is TGTGCCAGCAGTTTATTAGGGGGACCCTATGGCTACACCTTC. This translates into CASSLLGGPYGYTF.

This clonotype has only a few counts. The J gene is TRBJ1-2, the V gene TRBV7-9; D gene uncertain. V was trimmed by 1 base and J by 7 bases, leaving 7 bases between them. The CDR3 is 12 residues long. Germline CDR1 is SEHNR and CDR2 is FQNEAQ (reference sequence). The CDR3 region is CASSLDAVGYTF. CDR3 coding DNA: TGTGCCAGCAGCTTAGACGCGGTTGGCTACACCTTC.

The V gene is TRBV24-1, the J gene TRBJ1-2; D gene ambiguous. Trimming left V 5 bases short and J 7 bases short, with 16 bases between. Germline CDR1 KGHDR, CDR2 SFDVKD. CDR3 length equals 14 residues. The CDR3 loop reads CATSGDGGVGGYTF. DNA of the CDR3: TGTGCCACCAGTGGGGATGGTGGGGTAGGTGGCTACACCTTC.

The chain carries TRBV24-1 and TRBJ2-5; D may correspond to TRBD1 or TRBD2 (7 bases each). V gave up 6 bases and J gave up 2 bases, with 12 bases separating them. The CDR3 runs to 14 residues. Germline V CDR1 and CDR2: KGHDR, SFDVKD. CDR3 sequence: CATSRQGGQETQYF. The CDR3 region has the DNA TGTGCCACCAGTAGACAGGGAGGGCAAGAGACCCAGTACTTC.

The V call is TRBV13, the J call TRBJ2-1; TRBD2 agrees at 7 bases. CDR1 and CDR2 from the germline V gene are PRHDT and FYEKMQ (reference sequence). Losses at the gene ends were 4 bases for V and 3 bases for J; bases not matched to a gene: 9. CDR3 length: 16 residues. The CDR3 sequence is CASSSGWSGIYNEQFF. The CDR3 DNA is TGTGCCAGCAGCTCGGGGTGGAGCGGGATCTACAATGAGCAGTTCTTC.

This chain joins TRBV7-9 and TRBJ2-6; 7 nucleotides agree with TRBD1. The CDR3 spans 12 residues. Looked up from germline, CDR1 is SEHNR and CDR2 is FQNEAQ (reference sequence). CDR3 DNA sequence: TGTTCAGGGGGCTCTGGGGCCAACGTCCTGACTTTC. The encoded protein is CSGGSGANVLTF.

The chain carries TRBV3-1 and TRBJ1-1; D gene uncertain. Trimming shortened V by 5 bases and J by 5 bases, and 9 bases separated the two germline ends. This CDR3 is 12 amino acids long. CDR1 is LGHDT, CDR2 YNNKEL, per germline (reference sequence). CDR3 sequence reads: CASSKGRTEAFF. In nucleotides, the CDR3 is TGTGCCAGCAGCAAAGGGAGAACTGAAGCTTTCTTT.

This clonotype was detected ten times or more. The chain uses TRBV24-1 and TRBJ2-1, with 7 nucleotides matching TRBD2. V shed 9 bases, J shed 9 bases, and the junction held 13 bases outside the gene matches. The CDR3 is 14 residues long. The germline gives CDR1 KGHDR, CDR2 SFDVKD. CDR3 DNA sequence: TGTGCCACCCGCGGGAGAGCCTTTGGGAGTGAGCAGTTCTTC. Encoded protein: CATRGRAFGSEQFF.

Ten or more counts support this clonotype. The chain recombines TRBV15 with TRBJ2-1, with 9 nucleotides matching TRBD1. V lost 3 bases to trimming and J lost 10 bases; unmatched junction nucleotides: 4. The CDR3 runs to 13 residues. Germline CDR1 and CDR2: LNHNV and YYDKDF (reference sequence). CDR3 protein: CATSSDTGGEQFF. CDR3 nucleotides: TGTGCCACCAGCAGCGATACAGGGGGCGAGCAGTTCTTC.

This chain joins TRBV27 and TRBJ1-1; D is ambiguous. V lost 5 bases, J lost 3 bases, and 13 bases lay in between. Looked up from germline, CDR1 is MNHEY and CDR2 is SMNVEV (reference sequence). The CDR3 sequence is 14 residues long. CDR3 nucleotides: TGTGCCAGCAGTCCCCCGGGTCGGTACACTGAAGCTTTCTTT. Translating gives CASSPPGRYTEAFF.

As regards this clonotype: Just one base apart from a much larger clone, this may be a read error. The genes are TRBV5-1 and TRBJ2-7; maybe TRBD1 (6 bases). The CDR3 is 13 residues long. CDR1 is SGHRS and CDR2 is YFSETQ in the germline V gene. The CDR3 DNA reads as TGCGCCAGCAGCTTAGGCAGGGGTTACGAGCAGTGCTTC. Residues: CASSLGRGYEQCF.

This clonotype was recorded many times. This chain links TRBV7-2 with TRBJ2-1; D not resolved. This CDR3 spans 13 amino acids. Germline CDR1 and CDR2: SGHTA and FQGNSA. Trimming removed 6 bases from V and 7 bases from J, with 13 bases in between. For the CDR3, the DNA is TGTGCCAGCAGAGGTGCCTCCGGGAATGAGCAGTTCTTC. Protein sequence: CASRGASGNEQFF. Using reference TRBV7-2 and TRBJ2-1 for the parts outside the CDR3, the full variable domain is GAGVSQSPSNKVTEKGKDVELRCDPISGHTALYWYRQSLGQGLEFLIYFQGNSAPDKSGLPSDRFSAERTGGSVSTLTIQRTQQEDSAVYLCASRGASGNEQFFGPGTRLTVL.

This clonotype was detected many times. The genes are TRBV29-1 and TRBJ1-1; TRBD1 might be the D (5 bases). The CDR3 totals 17 residues. Trimming took off 1 base at V and 1 base at J, with 19 bases between the two ends. The V gene's germline CDR1 is SQVTM and CDR2 ANQGSEA. The CDR3 DNA follows: TGCAGCGTTGAAGGGAGAGGGACGAGGTTGGCGAACACTGAAGCTTTCTTT. Its translation is CSVEGRGTRLANTEAFF. The full variable domain, in which reference TRBV29-1 and TRBJ1-1 provide the parts outside the CDR3, is SAVISQKPSRDICQRGTSLTIQCQVDSQVTMMFWYRQQPGQSLTLIATANQGSEATYESGFVIDKFPISRPNLTFSTLTVSNMSPEDSSIYLCSVEGRGTRLANTEAFFGQGTRLTVV.

This clonotype was found a few times. This chain joins TRBV27 and TRBJ2-1; tentatively, D is TRBD1 or TRBD2 (5 bases each). Per the germline V gene, CDR1 is MNHEY and CDR2 is SMNVEV (reference sequence). The CDR3 sequence is 14 residues long. V gave up 4 bases and J gave up 10 bases, with 17 bases separating them. CDR3 DNA sequence: TGTGCCAGCAGTTACCGGGACCCCGTAGGAGAGCAGTTCTTC. Protein product: CASSYRDPVGEQFF.

Many counts were recorded for this clonotype. The chain carries TRBV5-5 and TRBJ2-5, with 9 nucleotides matching TRBD1. CDR1 SGHKS and CDR2 YYEKEE come from the germline V gene (reference sequence). The length of the CDR3 is 15 residues. With V trimmed by 1 base and J by 7 bases, 8 bases remained unmatched. CDR3 protein: CASSLRDRDQGTQYF. CDR3 in DNA: TGTGCCAGCAGCTTGAGGGACAGGGATCAGGGGACCCAGTACTTC.

This clonotype came up a few times. The rearrangement joins TRBV20-1 to TRBJ1-2; D might be TRBD1 (6 bases). Germline lookup yields CDR1 DFQATT and CDR2 SNEGSKA (reference sequence). V shed 6 bases and J shed 2 bases, with 16 bases lying between them. The CDR3 spans 14 residues. The CDR3 protein is CSAVRGHLNYGYTF. The CDR3 DNA is TGCAGTGCCGTCCGGGGGCACCTAAACTATGGCTACACCTTC.

The CDR3 here is CASSEDPGNPQETQYF. DNA for the CDR3: TGTGCCAGCAGTGAAGACCCGGGAAACCCTCAAGAGACCCAGTACTTC. The chain links TRBV6-1 to TRBJ2-5; tentatively, D is TRBD2 (5 bases). There are 16 residues in the CDR3. V was shortened by 1 base and J by 2 bases, with 14 bases between the two germline ends. Germline V lookup: CDR1 MNHNS, CDR2 SASEGT.

The V call is TRBV7-3, the J call TRBJ2-5; TRBD2 aligns across 7 bases. The CDR3 has 17 residues. Germline lookup yields CDR1 SGHTA and CDR2 FQGTGA. V lost 4 bases to trimming and J lost 5 bases; unmatched junction nucleotides: 16. The CDR3 loop reads CASSSGTNPEVGETQYF. The CDR3 nucleotides read TGTGCCAGCAGCTCCGGGACTAACCCCGAAGTCGGGGAGACCCAGTACTTC.

The chain recombines TRBV6-2 or TRBV6-3 with TRBJ2-7, with 10 bases matching TRBD1. There are 13 residues in the CDR3. The germline V gene encodes CDR1 MNHEY and CDR2 SVGEGT. Trimming at V came to 8 bases and at J to 12 bases, leaving 13 bases not matched to a gene. The CDR3 DNA reads TGTGCCAGCCGGACAGGGGGTTATTCAATTGGGTACTTC. Translating gives CASRTGGYSIGYF.

Many counts were recorded for this clonotype. The chain carries TRBV20-1 and TRBJ2-5; D unclear. The CDR3 spans 16 residues. Germline V gene sequence: CDR1 DFQATT, CDR2 SNEGSKA (reference sequence). The germline V and J ends were trimmed by 0 bases and 3 bases, with 17 bases remaining between them. The CDR3 here is CSARDIQTRNKETQYF. CDR3 sequence (DNA): TGCAGTGCTAGAGATATCCAGACTCGGAACAAAGAGACCCAGTACTTC.